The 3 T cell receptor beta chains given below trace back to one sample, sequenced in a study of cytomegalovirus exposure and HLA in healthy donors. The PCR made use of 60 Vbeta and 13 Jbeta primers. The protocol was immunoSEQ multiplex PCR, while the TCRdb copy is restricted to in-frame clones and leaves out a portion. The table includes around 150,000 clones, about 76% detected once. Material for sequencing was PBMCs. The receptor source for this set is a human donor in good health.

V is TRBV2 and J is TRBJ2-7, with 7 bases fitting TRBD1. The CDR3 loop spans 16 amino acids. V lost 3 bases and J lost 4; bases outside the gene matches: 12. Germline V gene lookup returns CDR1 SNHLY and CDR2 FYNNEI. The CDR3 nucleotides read TGTGCCAGCAGTGAGCGGACAGGCCTCTTAGCTTACGAGCAGTACTTC. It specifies CASSERTGLLAYEQYF.

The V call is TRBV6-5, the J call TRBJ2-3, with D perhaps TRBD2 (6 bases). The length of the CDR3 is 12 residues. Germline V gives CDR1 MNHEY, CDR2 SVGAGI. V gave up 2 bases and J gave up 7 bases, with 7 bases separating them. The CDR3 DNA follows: TGTGCCAGCAGTTACGGGGGGAATACGCAGTATTTT. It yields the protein CASSYGGNTQYF.

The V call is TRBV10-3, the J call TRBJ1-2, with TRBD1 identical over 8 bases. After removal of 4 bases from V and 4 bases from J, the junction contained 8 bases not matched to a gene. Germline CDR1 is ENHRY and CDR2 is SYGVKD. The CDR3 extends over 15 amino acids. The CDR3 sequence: CAISALGQGGYGYTF. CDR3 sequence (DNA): TGTGCCATCAGTGCCCTTGGACAGGGAGGCTATGGCTACACCTTC.